This paragraph covers one T cell receptor beta chain sequence. Looked up from germline, CDR1 is LGHDT and CDR2 is YNNKEL (reference sequence). The CDR3 is 16 residues long. The V end lost 4 bases, the J end lost 9 bases, and 25 bases lay between the germline ends. Profiling relied on immunoSEQ multiplex PCR, and the TCRdb table lists in-frame clones only, not all of them. The repertoire includes under 150,000 clones, around four fifths of them detected once, and 2% to 3% sits in the top ten. The sample belongs to a study of blood T cell repertoires in COVID-19. Across the study: From the United States, Italy and Spain came samples of acute and convalescent COVID-19.

V and J are TRBV3-1 (or the pseudogene TRBV3-2) and TRBJ2-7, with D possibly matching TRBD2 (6 bases). Material: PBMCs or T cells enriched from blood (not recorded which). This receptor was obtained from a man aged 40-49 years with acute COVID-19. The CDR3 spells CASSLMGGASRIVQYF. In nucleotides, the CDR3 is TGTGCCAGCAGCCTCATGGGGGGTGCCTCTCGAATAGTGCAGTACTTC.